The 25 T cell receptor beta chains given below trace back to one sample, sequenced in a study of blood T cell repertoires in COVID-19. Assay: immunoSEQ multiplex PCR; the TCRdb copy retains only in-frame clones and omits some. The sample holds 100,000 to 150,000 clones, approximately 83% seen once. Sequencing was performed on peripheral blood. Receptors originate from a woman older than 75 with acute or convalescent COVID-19.

CDR3 sequence reads: CASSDRGQWANYGYTF. CDR3 bases: TGTGCCAGTAGTGACAGGGGGCAATGGGCTAACTATGGCTACACCTTC. This rearrangement joins TRBV19 to TRBJ1-2, with TRBD1 identical over 10 bases. This CDR3 region has 16 residues. Germline assignment: CDR1 LNHDA and CDR2 SQIVND (reference sequence). V lost 5 bases and J lost 0; bases outside the gene matches: 6.

This clone was found a few times. The chain employs TRBV5-4 and TRBJ1-1; no reliable D call. Trimming took off 2 bases at V and 7 bases at J, with 18 bases between the two ends. The CDR3 totals 15 residues. The germline V gene has CDR1 SGHNT and CDR2 YYREEE (reference sequence). This chain's CDR3 is CASSFGRQATNEAFF. The CDR3 DNA is TGTGCCAGCAGCTTTGGTCGACAAGCTACAAATGAAGCTTTCTTT.

This chain uses TRBV11-2 with TRBJ2-3; 9 bases are a match to TRBD2. Germline V gene sequence: CDR1 SGHAT, CDR2 FQNNGV. The CDR3 contains 16 residues. V trimming: 3 bases; J trimming: 2 bases; junction bases outside the gene matches: 6. The DNA of the CDR3 is TGTGCCAGCAGCTTGGGGACTAGCTCTAACACAGATACGCAGTATTTT. This gives the protein CASSLGTSSNTDTQYF.

This sequence joins TRBV7-6 and TRBJ1-3; D perhaps matches TRBD1 (5 bases). The CDR3 runs to 17 residues. Germline V gene lookup returns CDR1 SGHVS and CDR2 FNYEAQ. The ends were cut back, 3 bases at V and 4 bases at J, with 19 bases in the middle. The CDR3 is CASSFRGTPSPGNTIYF. The CDR3 nucleotides are TGTGCCAGCAGCTTCCGAGGGACTCCTTCACCCGGAAACACCATATATTTT. Combining the CDR3 with reference TRBV7-6 and TRBJ1-3 gives the whole variable domain GAGVSQSPRYKVTKRGQDVALRCDPISGHVSLYWYRQALGQGPEFLTYFNYEAQQDKSGLPNDRFSAERPEGSISTLTIQRTEQRDSAMYRCASSFRGTPSPGNTIYFGEGSWLTVV.

The chain uses TRBV5-1 and TRBJ2-5; D gene ambiguous. Trimming took 5 bases from V and 1 from J, leaving 9 bases between them. CDR3 size: 13 residues. Germline V gene sequence: CDR1 SGHRS, CDR2 YFSETQ. The CDR3 is CASSPQAQETQYF. In DNA form, the CDR3 reads TGCGCCAGCAGTCCTCAGGCCCAAGAGACCCAGTACTTC.

The rearrangement uses TRBV11-2 and TRBJ1-6; D ambiguous. The germline V gene encodes CDR1 SGHAT and CDR2 FQNNGV. The CDR3 is 13 residues long. Trimming cost V 2 bases and J 9 bases, with 8 bases left between them. The CDR3 loop is CASSLQNRSPLHF. The CDR3 DNA reads as TGTGCCAGCAGCTTACAGAATCGTTCACCCCTCCACTTT.

The V gene is TRBV10-3, the J gene TRBJ2-1; 9 bases are a match to TRBD2. The germline V gene has CDR1 ENHRY and CDR2 SYGVKD. V dropped 2 bases and J dropped 8; count of bases not matched to a gene: 1. The CDR3 extends over 13 amino acids. DNA for the CDR3: TGTGCCATCAGTGAGCGACTAGCGGATGAGCAGTTCTTC. Amino acid sequence: CAISERLADEQFF.

The chain recombines TRBV7-2 with TRBJ2-5; 14 bases fit TRBD2. CDR1 is SGHTA, CDR2 FQGNSA, per germline. The CDR3 runs 17 residues. Trimming cost V 4 bases and J 7 bases; bases outside gene matches: 11. CDR3 loop: CASSSGLAGALGGTQYF. Here the CDR3 DNA reads TGTGCCAGCAGCTCGGGACTAGCGGGGGCCCTCGGGGGGACCCAGTACTTC. The full variable domain, rest sourced from reference TRBV7-2 and TRBJ2-5, is GAGVSQSPSNKVTEKGKDVELRCDPISGHTALYWYRQSLGQGLEFLIYFQGNSAPDKSGLPSDRFSAERTGGSVSTLTIQRTQQEDSAVYLCASSSGLAGALGGTQYFGPGTRLLVL.

Note on this clone: This sample also contains other DNA sequences that code for the same CDR3. The chain uses TRBV28 and TRBJ1-2, with D unresolved. The germline V and J ends were trimmed by 1 base and 3 bases, with 3 bases remaining between them. There are 12 residues in the CDR3. Germline values: CDR1 MDHEN, CDR2 SYDVKM. The CDR3, as DNA: TGTGCCAGCAGTTTATCCGACTATGGCTACACCTTC. Translation: CASSLSDYGYTF.

The chain links TRBV2 to TRBJ1-1; D is ambiguous. Per the germline V gene, CDR1 is SNHLY and CDR2 is FYNNEI. Trimming removed 3 bases at V and 5 bases at J, with 13 bases between. The CDR3 length is 14 residues. DNA of the CDR3: TGTGCCAGCAGTGATGGGTGGAGGTTGACTGAAGCTTTCTTT. This gives the protein CASSDGWRLTEAFF.

V and J are TRBV6-1 and TRBJ1-1; no definite D call. CDR1 MNHNS and CDR2 SASEGT come from the germline V gene. There are 13 residues in the CDR3. The germline V and J ends were trimmed by 2 bases and 1 base, with 5 bases remaining between them. The CDR3 coding sequence is TGTGCCAGCAGTGAACGGGGGAACACTGAAGCTTTCTTT. Its translation is CASSERGNTEAFF.

The chain carries TRBV14 and TRBJ1-2; D possibly corresponds to TRBD1 (5 bases). The CDR3 extends over 13 amino acids. V was pared by 0 bases and J by 8 bases, with 10 bases between. Germline lookup yields CDR1 SGHDN and CDR2 FVKESK. The chain's CDR3 is CASSQEQGEGYTF. Written as DNA, the CDR3 is TGTGCCAGCAGCCAAGAACAAGGGGAAGGCTACACCTTC.

The V and J genes are TRBV6-5 and TRBJ1-6, with TRBD1 identical over 10 bases. The CDR3 is 16 amino acids. Per the germline V gene, CDR1 is MNHEY and CDR2 is SVGAGI. With 2 bases clipped from V and 9 bases from J, the junction kept 7 bases outside the gene matches. CDR3 region: CASSYRTDRGSSPLHF. DNA of the CDR3: TGTGCCAGCAGTTACCGAACGGACAGGGGGTCTTCACCCCTCCACTTT.

This chain links TRBV9 with TRBJ1-2; D uncertain. Trimming stripped 0 bases from V and 4 bases from J, with 10 bases between. This CDR3 is built from 14 residues. The germline V gene encodes CDR1 SGDLS and CDR2 YYNGEE. The CDR3 nucleotides are TGTGCCAGCAGCGTAGGATCGGGGTCCTATGGCTACACCTTC. Protein: CASSVGSGSYGYTF. Complete variable domain (other parts from reference TRBV9 and TRBJ1-2): DSGVTQTPKHLITATGQRVTLRCSPRSGDLSVYWYQQSLDQGLQFLIQYYNGEERAKGNILERFSAQQFPDLHSELNLSSLELGDSALYFCASSVGSGSYGYTFGSGTRLTVV.

V gene TRBV7-9 combines with J gene TRBJ1-1, with D perhaps matching TRBD1 (6 bases). The germline V gene has CDR1 SEHNR and CDR2 FQNEAQ (reference sequence). V dropped 7 bases and J dropped 5 bases, with 17 bases sitting between them. CDR3 length equals 14 residues. The CDR3 sequence is CASKIQGWGTEAFF. In DNA form, the CDR3 reads TGTGCCAGCAAGATACAGGGATGGGGGACTGAAGCTTTCTTT.

The CDR3 reads CASGLGRTSGANEQFF. Written as DNA, the CDR3 is TGTGCTAGTGGTTTGGGAAGGACTAGCGGGGCCAATGAGCAGTTCTTC. The chain carries TRBV12-5 and TRBJ2-1; 12 positions agree with TRBD2. V was clipped by 1 base and J by 6 bases; unmatched bases: 4. Looked up from germline, CDR1 is LGHNT and CDR2 is FRNRAP. CDR3 length: 16 residues. Full variable domain (missing parts from reference TRBV12-5 and TRBJ2-1): DARVTQTPRHKVTEMGQEVTMRCQPILGHNTVFWYRQTMMQGLELLAYFRNRAPLDDSGMPKDRFSAEMPDATLATLKIQPSEPRDSAVYFCASGLGRTSGANEQFFGPGTRLTVL.

The chain links TRBV5-1 to TRBJ1-2, with 8 bases that match TRBD1. The germline gives CDR1 SGHRS, CDR2 YFSETQ. This CDR3 is built from 14 residues. After removal of 2 bases from V and 4 bases from J, the junction contained 4 bases not matched to a gene. The CDR3 DNA reads as TGCGCCAGCAGCTTCGGGACAGGCAGCTATGGCTACACCTTC. Translated: CASSFGTGSYGYTF.

This rearrangement joins TRBV3-1 (or the pseudogene TRBV3-2) to TRBJ2-2; a weak D match, TRBD2 (5 bases). Between the trimmed V and J ends, which lost 4 bases and 0 bases, there was a span of 9 bases. This CDR3 region has 15 residues. Germline V gene lookup returns CDR1 LGHDT and CDR2 YNNKEL (reference sequence). The CDR3: CASSLLGANTGELFF. The CDR3 nucleotides read TGTGCCAGCAGCCTCCTCGGGGCGAACACCGGGGAGCTGTTTTTT.

The genes are TRBV28 and TRBJ1-2; TRBD1 might be the D (5 bases). The CDR3 sequence is 14 residues long. CDR1 is MDHEN and CDR2 is SYDVKM in the germline V gene. The V end lost 7 bases, the J end lost 4 bases, and 16 bases lay between the germline ends. The CDR3 region is CASTSNYRFYGYTF. In DNA, the CDR3 is TGTGCCAGCACCAGTAATTACAGGTTCTATGGCTACACCTTC.

The V gene is TRBV5-4, the J gene TRBJ1-4; maybe TRBD1 (6 bases). This CDR3 contains 14 residues. Germline V gene data show CDR1 as SGHNT and CDR2 as YYREEE (reference sequence). Trimming removed 4 bases at V and 5 bases at J, with 12 bases between. The CDR3 loop is CASSTGNRNEKLFF. The CDR3 coding sequence is TGTGCCAGCAGCACAGGGAACCGCAATGAAAAACTGTTTTTT.

This rearrangement joins TRBV6-6 to TRBJ1-1; unclear D gene. Trimming left V 6 bases short and J 1 base short, with 12 bases between. The CDR3 loop spans 14 amino acids. Germline CDR1 MNHNY, CDR2 SVGAGI (reference sequence). CDR3 DNA sequence: TGTGCCAGCAGACCCTCCGACAAGAACACTGAAGCTTTCTTT. Translated, it gives CASRPSDKNTEAFF.

J is TRBJ2-5 and V is TRBV29-1; D is perhaps TRBD1 (5 bases). CDR1 SQVTM and CDR2 ANQGSEA come from the germline V gene. The CDR3 length is 13 residues. Trimming removed 6 bases from V and 5 bases from J, with 16 bases in between. The CDR3 DNA sequence: TGCAGCGTCCTGACAGCGAACGGGGAGACCCAGTACTTC. Translation gives CSVLTANGETQYF.

This clone was detected only a few times. V usage is TRBV5-8 and J usage is TRBJ1-6; no firm D call. Trimming left V 1 base short and J 7 bases short, with 21 bases between. The CDR3 extends over 18 amino acids. CDR1 and CDR2 from the germline V gene are SGHTS and YDEGEE. This chain's CDR3 is CASSLSLSALGRNSPLHF. Written as DNA, the CDR3 is TGTGCCAGCAGCTTGTCTCTATCGGCATTGGGCAGAAATTCACCCCTCCACTTT.

This chain uses TRBV5-1 with TRBJ1-2; 8 bases match TRBD1. This CDR3 comprises 14 residues. Germline V gives CDR1 SGHRS, CDR2 YFSETQ. V was pared by 4 bases and J by 4 bases, with 6 bases of the junction left unmatched. CDR3: CASSGGQGSYGYTF. CDR3 in DNA: TGCGCCAGCAGCGGAGGACAGGGTTCCTATGGCTACACCTTC.

This clone was counted only a few times. J is TRBJ1-2 and V is TRBV6-5, with 9 bases that match TRBD1. The CDR3 contains 14 residues. V shed 5 bases, J shed 8 bases, and the junction held 9 bases outside the gene matches. The V gene's germline CDR1 is MNHEY and CDR2 SVGAGI. CDR3 region: CASSPRTGAEGYTF. In DNA form, the CDR3 reads TGTGCCAGCAGTCCCCGGACAGGGGCAGAGGGCTACACCTTC.